This entry features one T cell receptor beta chain sequence. Many counts were recorded for this clone. The specificity of this receptor is unknown. No clone much larger than this one lies a single base away; base qualities are absent. The sample belongs to a study of metastatic and nonmetastatic thyroid tumors (dated by TCRdb to 2018 to 2021). A note on the overall study: For patients with malignant and with benign thyroid disease, the researchers compared repertoires between peripheral blood samples and tumor or nodule tissue samples.

Overall study outcomes, separate from this receptor: In both blood and tumor samples, TCR beta diversity was reported to be significantly higher in malignant tumors than in benign nodules.

No patient had received any treatment before thyroid surgery. Patient clinical samples collected from 2012 to 2018 were retrospectively analysed using T-cell receptor beta sequencing. Receptors were amplified or captured by PCR. This sample was sequenced with an Illumina HiSeq 4000. High-throughput sequencing was used to profile the CDR3 region of the TCR beta-chain in every patient. Regarding the original processing steps: Drawing on CDR3 differences between clinicopathological groups, the researchers built a classifier meant to tell apart patients with distant-metastatic papillary thyroid cancer. The Shannon index was used to measure repertoire diversity, and the Morisita-Horn index was used to measure how similar tumor and blood repertoires were. TCRdb reran the public reads through fastp at Q25 and MiXCR, keeping productive beta chains. TCRdb's processing, not the authors' own work, is the source of the V and J calls. In all, the sample holds more than 9,000 clones, and under 30% of those were seen once. Of the sample, roughly 10% falls within the top ten clones.

The CDR3 measures 13 amino acids from cysteine to phenylalanine. Here the CDR3 DNA is all that survives: 39 bases in frame from base 1. The CDR1 and CDR2 encoded by the germline V gene (reference sequence) are DFQATT and SNEGSKA. A distance of 11 bases separates the germline ends of V and J, which lose 6 bases and 2 bases respectively. The V and J genes are TRBV20-1 and TRBJ2-1; the D gene may be TRBD1 or TRBD2, since each aligns over 5 bases. The sample taken for sequencing was tumor tissue. This TCR was sampled from a male donor with papillary thyroid cancer or a benign thyroid nodule (not recorded which). Some clones in this sample may be carry-over from other donors' samples. The DNA sequence follows: TGCAGTGCCCTCGGGGCAGCCTACAATGAGCAGTTCTTC. It is translated as CSALGAAYNEQFF.